Following are 3 T cell receptor beta chains from one sample sequenced in a study of blood T cell repertoires in COVID-19 (dated by TCRdb to about 2020). Library generation was performed with the immunoSEQ multiplex PCR assay. Here the immuneACCESS table is served through TCRdb, limited to in-frame sequences with V and J called. Missing clones are a known gap in these copies; in checked studies unresolved V genes cover under half, and the rest lacks a known reason. The sample records fewer than 50,000 clones, approximately 80% of which are singletons. The ten largest clonotypes hold 7.6% of the sample. Sample: peripheral blood. These receptors were taken from a human donor in a cohort sampled during active COVID-19.

In its sample, this clone was seen once. The gene calls are TRBV2 and TRBJ1-1; perhaps TRBD1 as D (5 bases). This CDR3 comprises 12 residues. V lost 8 bases, J lost 1 base, and 8 bases lay in between. Looked up from germline, CDR1 is SNHLY and CDR2 is FYNNEI. The CDR3 reads CASAGQNTEAFF. The CDR3 DNA reads TGTGCCAGCGCTGGACAGAACACTGAAGCTTTCTTT.

V usage is TRBV19 and J usage is TRBJ1-5; D may be TRBD1 (6 bases). Per germline, CDR1 LNHDA and CDR2 SQIVND (reference sequence). The CDR3 totals 18 residues. V lost 8 bases and J 0 bases, leaving 23 bases between the germline ends. The CDR3, as DNA: TGTGCCAGTGCGGACGGGACACAAGGGCGTTTTAGCAATCAGCCCCAGCATTTT. This gives the protein CASADGTQGRFSNQPQHF.

The rearrangement uses TRBV6-2 or TRBV6-3 and TRBJ2-7; 11 bases match TRBD2. Germline V gene lookup returns CDR1 MNHEY and CDR2 SVGEGT. V lost 6 bases to trimming and J lost 2 bases; unmatched junction nucleotides: 6. CDR3 length equals 15 residues. The DNA for the CDR3 is TGTGCCAGCAGCAGGACTAGCGGGCTACCCTACGAGCAGTACTTC. Translation: CASSRTSGLPYEQYF.